The 21 T cell receptor beta chains reported below all come from one sample, sequenced in a study of T-cell memory formation after mild COVID-19. MiXCR, run by TCRdb on the 5' RACE reads, gives a single entry per CDR3 protein. The repertoire holds 110,000 or so distinct CDR3 sequences, with 18% as singletons. The sample consisted of PBMCs or a T cell subset sorted from them (not recorded which). The receptors derive from a man aged 18 to 29 who had mild COVID-19 (a few samples of this study predate the infection). Cell type and time point are not known.

This clonotype was seen many times. The chain joins TRBV6-5 to TRBJ2-2, with a possible D match to TRBD2 (6 bases). Per the germline V gene, CDR1 is MNHEY and CDR2 is SVGAGI. V dropped 5 bases and J dropped 1 base, with 17 bases sitting between them. The CDR3 loop spans 17 amino acids. The CDR3 sequence is CASSPGSGRRNTGELFF. CDR3 sequence (DNA): TGTGCCAGCAGTCCTGGGTCCGGGAGACGGAACACCGGGGAGCTGTTTTTT.

This chain links TRBV28 with TRBJ2-7, with 9 bases identical to TRBD1. The CDR3 extends over 14 amino acids. Germline assignment: CDR1 MDHEN and CDR2 SYDVKM. V gave up 8 bases and J gave up 1 base; unmatched junction bases: 6. DNA of the CDR3: TGTGCCAGCGGAGACAGGGGGATGTCCTACGAGCAGTACGTC. Translated, it gives CASGDRGMSYEQYV.

This clonotype has more than one count but fewer than ten. The chain uses TRBV5-1 and TRBJ1-2; no firm D call. Trimming pared 0 bases from V and 7 bases from J, leaving 4 bases between. CDR1 is SGHRS, CDR2 YFSETQ, per germline. The CDR3 is 11 amino acids. The DNA for the CDR3 is TGCGCCAGCAGCTTGGACAGTGGCTACACCTTC. It encodes CASSLDSGYTF. The variable domain in full, with the rest retrieved from reference TRBV5-1 and TRBJ1-2, is KAGVTQTPRYLIKTRGQQVTLSCSPISGHRSVSWYQQTPGQGLQFLFEYFSETQRNKGNFPGRFSGRQFSNSRSEMNVSTLELGDSALYLCASSLDSGYTFGSGTRLTVV.

By sample fraction, this clonotype is medium-sized. V and J are TRBV5-1 and TRBJ2-1; 11 bases match TRBD2. The germline V gene has CDR1 SGHRS and CDR2 YFSETQ. V was pared by 5 bases and J by 6 bases, with 7 bases of the junction left unmatched. The length of the CDR3 is 15 residues. The CDR3 region has the DNA TGCGCCAGCAGGGACGGGACTAGCGGCCTCAATGAGCAGTTCTTC. It specifies CASRDGTSGLNEQFF. The full variable domain, rest sourced from reference TRBV5-1 and TRBJ2-1, is KAGVTQTPRYLIKTRGQQVTLSCSPISGHRSVSWYQQTPGQGLQFLFEYFSETQRNKGNFPGRFSGRQFSNSRSEMNVSTLELGDSALYLCASRDGTSGLNEQFFGPGTRLTVL.

In its sample, this clonotype was seen a few times. The J gene is TRBJ2-2, the V gene TRBV5-1; D gene uncertain. Per germline, CDR1 SGHRS and CDR2 YFSETQ. CDR3 size: 14 residues. Trimming removed 4 bases from V and 0 bases from J, with 7 bases in between. CDR3 DNA: TGCGCCAGCAGCATAGGGTCGAACACCGGGGAGCTGTTTTTT. Its protein is CASSIGSNTGELFF. Variable domain in full (rest from reference TRBV5-1 and TRBJ2-2): KAGVTQTPRYLIKTRGQQVTLSCSPISGHRSVSWYQQTPGQGLQFLFEYFSETQRNKGNFPGRFSGRQFSNSRSEMNVSTLELGDSALYLCASSIGSNTGELFFGEGSRLTVL.

This clonotype was picked up a small number of times. The chain employs TRBV7-7 and TRBJ2-5; no clear D. The CDR3 covers 13 residues. Germline lookup yields CDR1 SSHAT and CDR2 FNYEAQ (reference sequence). The V gene lost 5 bases and the J gene lost 7 bases, with 14 bases spanning the gap. In DNA form, the CDR3 reads TGTGCCAGCAGCCCGGAGTCGACGGGGACCCAGTACTTC. Translating gives CASSPESTGTQYF.

The sample holds a few counts of this clonotype. The rearrangement uses TRBV29-1 and TRBJ1-3, with D maybe TRBD1 (5 bases). Trimming cost V 4 bases and J 9 bases, with 19 bases left between them. Germline CDR1 is SQVTM and CDR2 is ANQGSEA. The CDR3 is 14 residues long. Written as DNA, the CDR3 is TGCAGCGTTGCCGCCTCAGGAGCCGGGGGCACCATATATTTT. The encoded protein is CSVAASGAGGTIYF.

The chain has TRBV4-3 and TRBJ2-5; 12 bases agree with TRBD2. After removal of 1 base from V and 5 bases from J, the junction contained 11 bases not matched to a gene. CDR1 is LGHNA, CDR2 YSLEER, per germline. This CDR3 is 18 amino acids long. CDR3 sequence (DNA): TGCGCCAGCAGCCAAGGGGTACCTAGCGGGGGGGCCGGTGAGACCCAGTACTTC. It is translated as CASSQGVPSGGAGETQYF.

This clonotype has a count of ten or more. This rearrangement joins TRBV5-1 to TRBJ2-1; D not certain. With 0 bases removed from V and 10 bases from J, the gap between germline ends came to 5 bases. The CDR3 length is 11 residues. Germline values: CDR1 SGHRS, CDR2 YFSETQ. The CDR3 spells CASSLEQEQFF. The CDR3, as DNA: TGCGCCAGCAGCTTGGAACAGGAGCAGTTCTTC.

This clonotype was detected a few times. The chain joins TRBV27 to TRBJ2-1; 8 bases line up with TRBD2. CDR1 and CDR2 (germline): MNHEY, SMNVEV (reference sequence). V trimming: 7 bases; J trimming: 9 bases; junction bases outside the gene matches: 5. There are 12 residues in the CDR3. In DNA form, the CDR3 reads TGTGCCAGCACCCGGGAGGGCGGTGAGCAGTTCTTC. Protein: CASTREGGEQFF.

The CDR3 sequence: CASSPRRAGGSDTQYF. The CDR3 DNA is TGTGCCAGCAGCCCCCGGAGGGCGGGGGGTTCAGATACGCAGTATTTT. This chain joins TRBV7-9 and TRBJ2-3, with 8 bases that match TRBD2. The germline V gene has CDR1 SEHNR and CDR2 FQNEAQ (reference sequence). The length of the CDR3 is 16 residues. The V segment lost 5 bases and the J segment 4 bases; nucleotides outside the gene matches: 11.

This clonotype was seen only once. The J gene is TRBJ2-7, the V gene TRBV5-1; D gene unclear. V shed 0 bases and J shed 3 bases, with 4 bases lying between them. The CDR3 covers 12 residues. Per the germline V gene, CDR1 is SGHRS and CDR2 is YFSETQ. CDR3 nucleotides: TGCGCCAGCAGCTTGGAGCACTACGAGCAGTACTTC. Translated, it gives CASSLEHYEQYF.

This chain joins TRBV12-5 and TRBJ1-1; D is perhaps TRBD1 (6 bases). Germline CDR1 and CDR2: LGHNT and FRNRAP. The CDR3 totals 15 residues. Trimming removed 2 bases at V and 11 bases at J, with 21 bases between. The CDR3 region is CASGLTRTAHGKAFF. CDR3 in DNA: TGTGCTAGTGGTTTGACTCGGACAGCCCACGGAAAGGCTTTCTTT.

The chain is built from TRBV3-1 and TRBJ1-1; unclear D gene. The CDR3 is 13 amino acids. Germline assignment: CDR1 LGHDT and CDR2 YNNKEL (reference sequence). Trimming shortened V by 2 bases and J by 8 bases, and 12 bases separated the two germline ends. CDR3 bases: TGTGCCAGCAGCCAAAATACGGCGGGAGAAGCTTTCTTT. Amino acid sequence: CASSQNTAGEAFF.

This clonotype was found a few times. The J gene is TRBJ2-3, the V gene TRBV4-3; 9 bases line up with TRBD2. The CDR3 covers 18 residues. Germline loops: CDR1 LGHNA, CDR2 YSLEER. The V gene end was trimmed by 1 base and the J gene end by 3 bases; junction bases not matched to a gene: 11. As DNA, the CDR3 is TGCGCCAGCAGCCAAGTTTGGGAGCGGGGGGCCGATACAGATACGCAGTATTTT. It specifies CASSQVWERGADTDTQYF.

In its sample, this clonotype was seen many times. This chain joins TRBV6-2 or TRBV6-3 and TRBJ2-1; 8 bases map to TRBD2. The CDR3 loop spans 15 amino acids. Germline V gene lookup returns CDR1 MNHEY and CDR2 SVGEGT. J was trimmed by 7 bases and V by 1 base; bases with no gene match: 6. CDR3 sequence reads: CASSYYDGGGNEQFF. CDR3 bases: TGTGCCAGCAGTTACTATGACGGGGGGGGAAATGAGCAGTTCTTC.

The chain employs TRBV10-1 and TRBJ1-1; D remains ambiguous. The CDR3 loop spans 13 amino acids. Trimming took 2 bases from V and 3 from J, leaving 7 bases between them. Germline CDR1 is WNHNN and CDR2 is SYGVQD (reference sequence). CDR3: CASSEGTYTEAFF. The CDR3 DNA follows: TGCGCCAGCAGTGAGGGCACTTACACTGAAGCTTTCTTT.

Only one count was recorded for this clonotype. V is TRBV11-2 and J is TRBJ2-2; the match to TRBD2 covers 8 bases. V trimming: 8 bases; J trimming: 1 base; junction bases outside the gene matches: 6. Germline lookup yields CDR1 SGHAT and CDR2 FQNNGV. The CDR3 covers 15 residues. The CDR3 loop reads CASAVREGNTGELFF. DNA of the CDR3: TGTGCCAGCGCCGTTCGGGAGGGGAACACCGGGGAGCTGTTTTTT.

This clonotype has more than one count but fewer than ten. The chain has TRBV5-6 and TRBJ2-1, with D perhaps matching TRBD2 (7 bases). This CDR3 region has 13 residues. Germline CDR1 SGHDT, CDR2 YYEEEE. The V gene lost 1 base and the J gene lost 13 bases, with 15 bases spanning the gap. This CDR3 reads CASSLPPGGPQFF. The CDR3 DNA sequence: TGTGCCAGCAGCTTGCCCCCCGGGGGGCCTCAGTTCTTC.

The CDR3 loop is CATSDPADRGFDEQFF. DNA for the CDR3: TGTGCCACCAGTGATCCCGCGGACAGGGGTTTCGATGAGCAGTTCTTC. This rearrangement joins TRBV24-1 to TRBJ2-1, with TRBD1 matching 9 bases. The trim removed 3 bases at V and 8 bases at J, leaving 10 bases unmatched. In germline, CDR1 is KGHDR, CDR2 SFDVKD. The CDR3 has 16 residues.

The sample holds many counts of this clonotype. The chain uses TRBV10-2 and TRBJ2-7, with TRBD2 matching 7 bases. Germline V CDR1 and CDR2: WSHSY, SAAADI. The CDR3 has 15 residues. The junction had 9 bases not matched to a gene; V was cut back by 1 base and J by 6 bases. The CDR3 coding sequence is TGCGCCAGCAGTGAGTGGACCACCTTAGCGGGCGAGCAGTACTTC. It translates to CASSEWTTLAGEQYF.